Below are 15 T cell receptor beta chains sequenced from a single sample in a study of cytomegalovirus exposure and HLA in healthy donors. The PCR was carried out with 60 Vbeta primers and 13 Jbeta primers. Clones were sequenced by immunoSEQ multiplex PCR, and TCRdb holds only the in-frame ones, with some missing. Here the sample spans about 93,000 clones, roughly four fifths being singletons. The sample was PBMCs. The receptors derive from a man aged 25 to 45 in good health and CMV-seronegative.

The sample holds a few counts of this clone. V gene TRBV5-1 combines with J gene TRBJ1-1; possible D gene TRBD1, 5 bases. Trimming pared 4 bases from V and 4 bases from J, leaving 17 bases between. CDR1 SGHRS and CDR2 YFSETQ come from the germline V gene. The CDR3 is 15 amino acids. The CDR3 loop reads CASSLGGGSFTEAFF. The CDR3 DNA reads as TGCGCCAGCAGCCTGGGGGGAGGGTCATTCACTGAAGCTTTCTTT.

The gene calls are TRBV25-1 and TRBJ1-1; D unresolved. V was pared by 7 bases and J by 12 bases, with 15 bases between. From germline, CDR1 is MGHDK and CDR2 SYGVNS. The CDR3 loop spans 11 amino acids. The CDR3 DNA reads TGTGCCAGCAACAGCGGGTGGATGACTTTCTTT. It is translated as CASNSGWMTFF.

The rearrangement uses TRBV27 and TRBJ2-7; D remains unclear. The CDR3 spans 16 residues. The germline CDR1 and CDR2 sequences are MNHEY and SMNVEV (reference sequence). V lost 5 bases, J lost 5 bases, and 22 bases lay in between. As DNA, the CDR3 is TGTGCCAGCAGTAAATTAAGAGAGGATGGAGTACACGAGCAGTACTTC. Amino acids: CASSKLREDGVHEQYF.

Of note for this clone: The junction differs from germline at one of its ends, possibly a read error. The genes are TRBV7-9 and TRBJ1-1, with TRBD1 as a possible D gene (6 bases). This CDR3 comprises 13 residues. Germline lookup yields CDR1 SEHNR and CDR2 FQNEAQ (reference sequence). CDR3 DNA sequence: TGTTCCAGCAGCTTAGGAGGGGGTACTGAAGCTTTCTTT. This translates into CSSSLGGGTEAFF.

The chain's CDR3 is CAIMASGSGELFF. The CDR3 DNA reads as TGTGCCATCATGGCTAGCGGGAGCGGGGAGCTGTTTTTT. This chain connects TRBV10-3 to TRBJ2-2, with TRBD2 identical over 10 bases. Germline-derived CDR1 and CDR2 are ENHRY and SYGVKD. This CDR3 contains 13 residues. With 7 bases clipped from V and 7 bases from J, the junction kept 3 bases outside the gene matches.

This clone occurred many times. The CDR3 sequence is CASSSTSALNTGELFF. The CDR3 bases are TGCGCCAGCAGCTCAACTAGCGCCTTAAACACCGGGGAGCTGTTTTTT. The gene calls are TRBV5-1 and TRBJ2-2, with 7 bases lining up with TRBD2. This CDR3 has 16 residues. Germline V gene lookup returns CDR1 SGHRS and CDR2 YFSETQ. The ends lost 3 bases at V and 2 bases at J; junction bases unmatched: 7.

This rearrangement joins TRBV18 to TRBJ1-2, with a tentative D call TRBD1 (6 bases). Germline CDR1 and CDR2: KGHSH and LQKENI. V was shortened by 4 bases and J by 6 bases, with 21 bases between the two germline ends. CDR3 length: 16 residues. CDR3 sequence (DNA): TGTGCCAGCTCACACTCCCGACAGGAGTTATCGGATGGCTACACCTTC. The encoded protein is CASSHSRQELSDGYTF.

J is TRBJ1-2 and V is TRBV29-1; no clear D gene. Trimming left V 0 bases short and J 8 bases short, with 13 bases between. This CDR3 has 13 residues. Germline V gene data show CDR1 as SQVTM and CDR2 as ANQGSEA. The CDR3 DNA is TGCAGCGTTGAAGATACCACCACGCGGGGCTACACCTTC. As protein: CSVEDTTTRGYTF.

The gene calls are TRBV11-2 and TRBJ2-7, with TRBD1 matching 9 bases. There are 15 residues in the CDR3. The V and J ends lost 6 bases and 6 bases, in that order; junction bases with no gene match: 12. CDR1 SGHAT and CDR2 FQNNGV come from the germline V gene. CDR3: CASRPVGTGTAEQYF. The CDR3 DNA is TGTGCCAGCAGGCCTGTGGGGACAGGGACCGCCGAGCAGTACTTC. The full variable domain, its missing parts supplied by reference TRBV11-2 and TRBJ2-7, is EAGVAQSPRYKIIEKRQSVAFWCNPISGHATLYWYQQILGQGPKLLIQFQNNGVVDDSQLPKDRFSAERLKGVDSTLKIQPAKLEDSAVYLCASRPVGTGTAEQYFGPGTRLTVT.

This chain connects TRBV7-8 to TRBJ1-3; possibly TRBD1 for D (5 bases). V shed 0 bases and J shed 0 bases, with 12 bases lying between them. This CDR3 has 17 amino acids. Per the germline V gene, CDR1 is SGHVS and CDR2 is FQNEAQ. The CDR3 nucleotides read TGTGCCAGCAGCTTAGCACCGGGACTTCTCTCTGGAAACACCATATATTTT. As protein: CASSLAPGLLSGNTIYF.

The chain is built from TRBV18 and TRBJ1-1; unclear D gene. The CDR3 is made up of 13 amino acids. Trimming shortened V by 3 bases and J by 2 bases, and 7 bases separated the two germline ends. Germline V gene data show CDR1 as KGHSH and CDR2 as LQKENI. The DNA for the CDR3 is TGTGCCAGCTCACCTAGACACAACACTGAAGCTTTCTTT. Its protein is CASSPRHNTEAFF.

This clone has a handful of counts. The genes are TRBV7-8 and TRBJ1-1; 9 bases fit TRBD1. CDR1 SGHVS and CDR2 FQNEAQ come from the germline V gene. V trimming: 4 bases; J trimming: 1 base; junction bases outside the gene matches: 1. The CDR3 contains 14 residues. Here the CDR3 reads CASSWGQGNTEAFF. The CDR3 bases are TGTGCCAGCAGCTGGGGACAGGGGAACACTGAAGCTTTCTTT.

This rearrangement joins TRBV7-9 to TRBJ1-3; D gene uncertain. The germline gives CDR1 SEHNR, CDR2 FQNEAQ (reference sequence). The CDR3 covers 15 residues. V dropped 1 base and J dropped 2 bases, with 9 bases sitting between them. CDR3 in amino acids: CASSLGRIAGNTIYF. The CDR3 DNA reads as TGTGCCAGCAGCTTAGGGAGGATAGCTGGAAACACCATATATTTT.

This chain connects TRBV10-2 to TRBJ1-2; 7 positions match TRBD1. Per the germline V gene, CDR1 is WSHSY and CDR2 is SAAADI. The CDR3 extends over 15 amino acids. The ends lost 1 base at V and 7 bases at J; junction bases unmatched: 9. In DNA form, the CDR3 reads TGCGCCAGCAGTGAGTGGGTTGACAGGGAAAGTGGCTACACCTTC. Translation gives CASSEWVDRESGYTF.

The CDR3 here is CASTITGTGNEKLFF. DNA of the CDR3: TGTGCCAGCACCATAACCGGGACAGGAAATGAAAAACTGTTTTTT. The chain carries TRBV5-4 and TRBJ1-4; 8 positions agree with TRBD1. Germline values: CDR1 SGHNT, CDR2 YYREEE (reference sequence). Unmatched junction bases numbered 9, after V lost 6 bases and J lost 5 bases. The CDR3 runs 15 residues.